A selection of T cell receptor beta chains follows, all from one sample in a study of graft-versus-host responses after intestinal transplantation. The protocol was immunoSEQ multiplex PCR, while the TCRdb copy is restricted to in-frame clones and leaves out a portion. In the table there are 100,000 to 140,000 clones, roughly 86% of which are singletons. Antigen specificity for these receptors is unknown. This specimen was unstimulated CD4+ T cells sorted from spleen or lymph node cells, taken before transplant. These receptors were obtained from a human donor who was the organ donor for an intestinal transplant. The conserved cysteine and the conserved F or W are not part of the CDR3 here. The order of the fields is J gene, clone size, V gene, CDR3 protein. For some rows the clone size is stated as once, few or many, or as a class when expanded; others skip it.

>TRBJ1-3|.|TRBV2
ASSEATPFGGNTIY
>TRBJ1-2|.|TRBV11-2
ASRPISGTSYGYT
>TRBJ2-3|once|TRBV14
ASSRQGGYDTQY
>TRBJ2-7|.|TRBV5-6
ASSRPALRASSYEQY
>TRBJ1-3|.|TRBV9
ASSEQGSRDTIY
>TRBJ1-2|few|TRBV10-3
ASRHPGQGYYGYT
>TRBJ2-7|.|TRBV6-1
ASSRAAVHEQY
>TRBJ2-1|.|TRBV2
ASTALASTNEQF
>TRBJ1-2|few|TRBV5-5
ASSLGSGNGYT
>TRBJ1-3|.|TRBV9
ASSVEGQGFSGNTIY
>TRBJ2-7|.|TRBV6-5
ASSYSTGGLQEQY
>TRBJ2-7|.|TRBV5-1
ASSPGTGSFKSYEQY
>TRBJ1-2|few|TRBV6-5
ASSRTGDYGYT
>TRBJ2-3|.|TRBV19
ASDNQGRPGLADPGDTQY
>TRBJ1-5|once|TRBV2
ASSQPGARPQH
>TRBJ2-3|once|TRBV2
ASRRMTSTDTQY
>TRBJ1-1|.|TRBV7-9
ASSRDIYTEAF
>TRBJ2-6|.|TRBV4-1
ASSQVPGGSAGANVLT
>TRBJ2-2|.|TRBV27
ASSLSRAGELF
>TRBJ1-4|.|TRBV25-1
ASSKTGKHLSNEKLF
>TRBJ2-3|.|TRBV9
ASSVTGGVAGTDTQY
>TRBJ1-1|.|TRBV7-2
ASSLDRAQAF
>TRBJ1-1|.|TRBV6-1
ASLYGLMNTEAF